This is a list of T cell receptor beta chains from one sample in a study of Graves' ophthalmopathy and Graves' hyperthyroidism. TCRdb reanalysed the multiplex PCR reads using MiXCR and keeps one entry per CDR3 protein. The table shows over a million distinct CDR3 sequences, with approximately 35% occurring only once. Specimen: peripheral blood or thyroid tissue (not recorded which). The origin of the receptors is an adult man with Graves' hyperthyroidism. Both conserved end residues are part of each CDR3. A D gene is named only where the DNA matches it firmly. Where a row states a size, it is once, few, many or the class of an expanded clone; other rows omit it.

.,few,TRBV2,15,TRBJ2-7,TGTGCCAGCAGTTACCTCCTAGCGACCTCCTACGAGCAGTACTTC,CASSYLLATSYEQYF
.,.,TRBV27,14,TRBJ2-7,TGTGCCAGCAGTTACTATTACAGGGTCCACGAGCAGTACTTC,CASSYYYRVHEQYF
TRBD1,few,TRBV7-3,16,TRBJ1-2,TGTGCCAGCAGCTTAGAGACAGGGGCCAGCAACTATGGCTACACCTTC,CASSLETGASNYGYTF
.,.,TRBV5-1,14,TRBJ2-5,TGCGCCAGCAGAGGGTCGACCGGCCAAGAGACCCAGTACTTC,CASRGSTGQETQYF
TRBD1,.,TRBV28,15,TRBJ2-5,TGTGCCAGCAGCCCATTGGGACAGGTCACAGAGACCCAGTACTTC,CASSPLGQVTETQYF
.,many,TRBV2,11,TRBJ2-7,TGTGCCAGCTTACACTTCTACGAGCAGTACTTC,CASLHFYEQYF
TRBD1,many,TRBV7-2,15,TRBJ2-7,TGTGCCAGCAGCTCGTCCGGGACAGGCTTCTACGAGCAGTACTTC,CASSSSGTGFYEQYF
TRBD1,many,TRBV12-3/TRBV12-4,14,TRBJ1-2,TGTGCCAGCAGTAACGGACAGGGGAACTATGGCTACACCTTC,CASSNGQGNYGYTF
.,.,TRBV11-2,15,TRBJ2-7,TGTGCCAGCAGCTTAGCCCCCCTGGGGGCTGGAGAGCAGTACTTC,CASSLAPLGAGEQYF
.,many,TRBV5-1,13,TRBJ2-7,TGCGCCAGCAGCTTGCTGGTGTACGACGAGCAGTACTTC,CASSLLVYDEQYF
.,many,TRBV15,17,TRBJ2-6,TGTGCCACCAGCAGAGATGGGACCCACTCTGGGGCCAACGTCCTGACTTTC,CATSRDGTHSGANVLTF
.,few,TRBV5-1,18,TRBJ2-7,TGCGCCAGCAGCTGCGGGTTGGGGCTAGCGCAAACCTCCTACGAGCAGTACTTC,CASSCGLGLAQTSYEQYF
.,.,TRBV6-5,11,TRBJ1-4,TGTGCCAGCGGGGCGCGGGAAAAACTGTTTTTT,CASGAREKLFF
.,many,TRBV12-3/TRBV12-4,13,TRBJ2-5,TGTGCCAGCAGTTCTCTTCTGGCTAGGACCCAGTACTTC,CASSSLLARTQYF
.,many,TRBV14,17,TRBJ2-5,TGTGCCAGCAGCCAAGTTCGGGACCAGGGTTCGGGGGAGACCCAGTACTTC,CASSQVRDQGSGETQYF
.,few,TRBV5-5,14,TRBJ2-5,TGTGCCAGCAGCGTCGTTACAGAACAAGAGACCCAGTACTTC,CASSVVTEQETQYF
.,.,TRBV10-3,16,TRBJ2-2,TGTGCCACCTCCCGAGGGACTGACGCGAACACCGGGGAGCTGTTTTTT,CATSRGTDANTGELFF
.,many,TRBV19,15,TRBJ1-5,TGTGCCAGTAGTATCAGTACAGGTCTCAATCAGCCCCAGCATTTT,CASSISTGLNQPQHF
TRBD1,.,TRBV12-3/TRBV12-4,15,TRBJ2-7,TGTGCCAGCAGACAAGACAGGGGCCGGTCCTCCGAGCAGTACTTC,CASRQDRGRSSEQYF
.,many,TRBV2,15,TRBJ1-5,TGTGCCAGCAGGGAAGATGGGGGGGGTCATCAGCCCCAGCATTTT,CASREDGGGHQPQHF
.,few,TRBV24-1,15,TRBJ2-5,TGTGCCACCAGTGATTTGCGAGGCTACCAAGAGACCCAGTACTTC,CATSDLRGYQETQYF
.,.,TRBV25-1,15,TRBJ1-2,TGTGCCTGCAGTGCTCTACGGGACACCAACTATGGCTACACCTTC,CACSALRDTNYGYTF
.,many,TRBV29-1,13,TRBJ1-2,TGCAGCGTTATCTGGGGGACGGTCTATGGCTACACCTTC,CSVIWGTVYGYTF
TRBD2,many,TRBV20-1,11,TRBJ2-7,TGCAGTGCGAAAACTAGCGGCGAGCAGTACTTC,CSAKTSGEQYF
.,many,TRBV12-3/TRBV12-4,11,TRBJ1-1,TGTGCCAACCAACGACAGACAGAAGCTTTCTTT,CANQRQTEAFF
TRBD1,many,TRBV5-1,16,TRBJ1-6,TGCGCCAGCAGATCCGGACAGGGGGCGCAAAATTCACCCCTCCACTTT,CASRSGQGAQNSPLHF
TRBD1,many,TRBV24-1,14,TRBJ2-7,TGTGCCACCAGTCGGGGACAGGGGTCCTACGAGCAGTACTTC,CATSRGQGSYEQYF
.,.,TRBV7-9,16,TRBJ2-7,TGTGCCAGCTTAGGGGCCAGGGTCGGGACCACCTACGAGCAGTACTTC,CASLGARVGTTYEQYF
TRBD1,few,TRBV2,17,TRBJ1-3,TGTGCCAGCAGAACCCAGGCCCGGGACAGCTCTGGAAACACCATATATTTT,CASRTQARDSSGNTIYF
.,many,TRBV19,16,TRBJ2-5,TGTGCCAGTAGTCCGTACCTGGGCGGGCCCCAAGAGACCCAGTACTTC,CASSPYLGGPQETQYF
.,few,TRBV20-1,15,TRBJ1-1,TGCAGTGCTAGAGATTTCAGGGTGGATAGCGCTGAAGCTTTCTTT,CSARDFRVDSAEAFF
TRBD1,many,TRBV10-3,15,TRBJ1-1,TGTGCCATCAGTGACTACGGGACAGGAAACACTGAAGCTTTCTTT,CAISDYGTGNTEAFF
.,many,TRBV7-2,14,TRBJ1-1,TGTGCCAGCAGCTCCGACACTTTGAACACTGAAGCTTTCTTT,CASSSDTLNTEAFF
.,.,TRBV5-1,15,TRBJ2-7,TGCGCCAGCAGCCAAGCGGGACAGGCCGCCTACGAGCAGTACTTC,CASSQAGQAAYEQYF
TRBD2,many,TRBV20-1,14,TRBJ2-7,TGCAGTGCTAGATTGGCAGCGGGATCCTACGAGCAGTACTTC,CSARLAAGSYEQYF
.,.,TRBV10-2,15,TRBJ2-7,TGCGCCAGCAGTGAGTCGATGGAGACACGAACCGAGCAGTACTTC,CASSESMETRTEQYF
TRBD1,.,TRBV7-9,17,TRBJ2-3,TGTGCCAGCAGCGCCGGGACAGGGTCGGTTGGCAATCAGCCCCAGTATTTT,CASSAGTGSVGNQPQYF
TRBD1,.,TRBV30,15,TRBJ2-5,TGTGCCTGGACCTACGGGACAGGAGGACGTGGGACCCAGTACTTC,CAWTYGTGGRGTQYF
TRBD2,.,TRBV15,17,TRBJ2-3,TGTGCCACCAGCAGAGACTTTGTAGCGGGCAGCACAGATACGCAGTATTTT,CATSRDFVAGSTDTQYF
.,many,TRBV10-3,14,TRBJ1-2,TGTGCCATCACCGCGGGGGGAGGGAACTATGGCTACACCTTC,CAITAGGGNYGYTF
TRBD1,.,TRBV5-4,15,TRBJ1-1,TGTGCCAGCAGCGCCACGACAGGGCCGGCAACTGAAGCTTTCTTT,CASSATTGPATEAFF
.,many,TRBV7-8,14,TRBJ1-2,TGTGCCAGCAGCCGTAGTGGGTTTAACTATGGCTACACCTTC,CASSRSGFNYGYTF
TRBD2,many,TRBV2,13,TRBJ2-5,TGTGCCAGCAGGGGACTAGCGGGGGAGACCCAGTACTTC,CASRGLAGETQYF
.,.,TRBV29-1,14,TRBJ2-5,TGCAGCGTTGCGACAGGAGTTTCCCAAGAGACCCAGTACTTC,CSVATGVSQETQYF
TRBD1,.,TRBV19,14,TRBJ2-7,TGTGCCAGCAGCCCGACAGGGGTCCCCTACGAGCAGTACTTC,CASSPTGVPYEQYF
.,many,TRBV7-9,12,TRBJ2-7,TGTGCCAGCAGCTCAGAGAACTACGAGCAGTACTTC,CASSSENYEQYF
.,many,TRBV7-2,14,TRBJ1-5,TGTGCCAGCAATAGTGATGGCGGCAATCAGCCCCAGCATTTT,CASNSDGGNQPQHF
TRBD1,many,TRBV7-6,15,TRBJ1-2,TGTGCCAGCAGCCCCGGGACAGGGAGGGCCTATGGCTACACCTTC,CASSPGTGRAYGYTF
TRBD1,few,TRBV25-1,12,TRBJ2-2,TGTGCTAGTCGTCAGGGGGCCGGGGAGCTGTTTTTT,CASRQGAGELFF
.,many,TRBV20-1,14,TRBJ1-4,TGCAGTGCTAGAGGGCTATGGGACCCCGAAAAACTGTTTTTT,CSARGLWDPEKLFF
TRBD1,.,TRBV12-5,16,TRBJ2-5,TGTGCTAGTGGCAAGAGCCGGGACAGGGGTCCGGAGACCCAGTACTTC,CASGKSRDRGPETQYF
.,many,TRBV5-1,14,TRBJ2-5,TGCGCCAGCAGCTTGTTGGGGCTCCCGGAGACCCAGTACTTC,CASSLLGLPETQYF
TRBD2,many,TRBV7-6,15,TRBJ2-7,TGTGCCAGCAGCTTAGCGGGGCGGGGGGTGGACGAGCAGTACTTC,CASSLAGRGVDEQYF
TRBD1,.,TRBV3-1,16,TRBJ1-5,TGTGCCAGCAGCCCTGGACAGGGAAGACGCAATCAGCCCCAGCATTTT,CASSPGQGRRNQPQHF
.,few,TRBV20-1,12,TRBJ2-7,TGCAGTGCTAGTAAGTCCTCCTACGAGCAGTACTTC,CSASKSSYEQYF
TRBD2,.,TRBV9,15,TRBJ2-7,TGTGCCAGCAGCGGAAGCGGGACTCACTCCTACGAGCAGTACTTC,CASSGSGTHSYEQYF
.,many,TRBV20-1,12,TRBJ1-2,TGCAGTGCCCGGACCACTAACTATGGCTACACCTTC,CSARTTNYGYTF
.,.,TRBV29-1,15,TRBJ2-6,TGCAGCGTCCGTGTGGGTGGCACCGGGGCCAACGTCCTGACTTTC,CSVRVGGTGANVLTF